These 17 T cell receptor beta chains were all obtained from the same sample, sequenced in a study of blood T cell repertoires in COVID-19 (dated by TCRdb to 2020 to 2021). The library was built by means of the immunoSEQ multiplex PCR assay. TCRdb obtained this table from immuneACCESS and retained in-frame rearrangements with V and J assigned. These tables miss some clones; where compared with another copy, unresolved V genes account for less than half of the shortfall, and the remainder is unexplained. The sample has about 250,000 clones on record, around nine tenths of them singletons. The ten biggest clones cover 1.3% to 1.5% of the sample. The sample taken for sequencing was peripheral blood. The receptors here all came from a man aged 80 or over with acute or convalescent COVID-19.

The chain carries TRBV13 and TRBJ2-2; no clear D gene. This CDR3 spans 14 amino acids. Germline CDR1 and CDR2: PRHDT and FYEKMQ (reference sequence). The V and J ends lost 0 bases and 3 bases respectively, with 5 bases between them. The CDR3 spells CASSLGSDTGELFF. In DNA, the CDR3 is TGTGCCAGCAGCTTAGGTTCAGACACCGGGGAGCTGTTTTTT. The full variable domain, rest sourced from reference TRBV13 and TRBJ2-2, is AAGVIQSPRHLIKEKRETATLKCYPIPRHDTVYWYQQGPGQDPQFLISFYEKMQSDKGSIPDRFSAQQFSDYHSELNMSSLELGDSALYFCASSLGSDTGELFFGEGSRLTVL.

This clone appeared a single time. The chain has TRBV7-2 and TRBJ2-1, with a possible D match to TRBD2 (6 bases). V dropped 5 bases and J dropped 6 bases, with 14 bases sitting between them. This CDR3 has 14 residues. Germline V CDR1 and CDR2: SGHTA, FQGNSA. The CDR3 spells CASSTVGTRNEQFF. CDR3 in DNA: TGTGCCAGCAGCACTGTCGGGACTCGCAATGAGCAGTTCTTC. The full variable domain, in which reference TRBV7-2 and TRBJ2-1 provide the parts outside the CDR3, is GAGVSQSPSNKVTEKGKDVELRCDPISGHTALYWYRQSLGQGLEFLIYFQGNSAPDKSGLPSDRFSAERTGGSVSTLTIQRTQQEDSAVYLCASSTVGTRNEQFFGPGTRLTVL.

The V gene is TRBV27, the J gene TRBJ2-1; a weak D match, TRBD2 (6 bases). The CDR3 extends over 16 amino acids. V lost 4 bases and J 6 bases, leaving 19 bases between the germline ends. The germline V gene has CDR1 MNHEY and CDR2 SMNVEV (reference sequence). CDR3 nucleotides: TGTGCCAGCAGTTCAGTGGGAAGGGGAGGAGGCAATGAGCAGTTCTTC. It is translated as CASSSVGRGGGNEQFF.

The chain combines TRBV11-3 with TRBJ1-5; 8 bases line up with TRBD1. Trimming at V came to 6 bases and at J to 0 bases, leaving 4 bases not matched to a gene. The CDR3 sequence is 15 residues long. Per germline, CDR1 SGHNT and CDR2 YENEEA. The CDR3 nucleotides are TGTGCCAGCAGGAAGACAGGGGATAGCAATCAGCCCCAGCATTTT. This gives the protein CASRKTGDSNQPQHF.

The rearrangement links TRBV5-4 to TRBJ2-1; 14 bases are a match to TRBD2. V lost 2 bases, J lost 10 bases, and 5 bases stayed unmatched. CDR1 is SGHNT, CDR2 YYREEE, per germline (reference sequence). The CDR3 is made up of 15 amino acids. The CDR3 here is CASSFGTSGGWEQFF. CDR3 sequence (DNA): TGTGCCAGCAGCTTCGGGACTAGCGGGGGTTGGGAGCAGTTCTTC. The variable domain in full, completed from reference TRBV5-4 and TRBJ2-1, reads ETGVTQSPTHLIKTRGQQVTLRCSSQSGHNTVSWYQQALGQGPQFIFQYYREEENGRGNFPPRFSGLQFPNYSSELNVNALELDDSALYLCASSFGTSGGWEQFFGPGTRLTVL.

The V gene is TRBV4-2, the J gene TRBJ1-4, with 10 bases that match TRBD1. This CDR3 is 18 amino acids long. Germline trimming cut 6 bases from V and 0 bases from J; bases unmatched to any gene: 10. Germline V gene sequence: CDR1 LGHNA, CDR2 YNFKEQ. CDR3 protein: CASRRTGGRVATNEKLFF. CDR3 bases: TGTGCCAGCAGACGGACAGGGGGTCGGGTTGCAACTAATGAAAAACTGTTTTTT.

The CDR3 DNA reads TGTGCCAGCAGCCCACGGGGATCTAATTCACCCCTCCACTTT. Amino acid sequence: CASSPRGSNSPLHF. The chain has TRBV7-9 and TRBJ1-6; D remains unclear. This CDR3 has 14 amino acids. Germline V gene lookup returns CDR1 SEHNR and CDR2 FQNEAQ (reference sequence). Between the trimmed V and J ends, which lost 5 bases and 6 bases, there was a span of 11 bases.

Comments on this clone: The sample holds other DNA sequences that translate to the same CDR3. The V and J genes are TRBV9 and TRBJ2-5; 9 nucleotides align to TRBD1. CDR3 size: 14 residues. V lost 2 bases, J lost 2 bases, and 1 base stayed unmatched. The V gene's germline CDR1 is SGDLS and CDR2 YYNGEE. The CDR3 sequence is CASSVDRGQETQYF. The CDR3 DNA follows: TGTGCCAGCAGCGTGGACAGGGGACAAGAGACCCAGTACTTC.

CDR3 residues: CASSSGGQPQHF. The CDR3 coding sequence is TGTGCCAGCAGCTCGGGGGGCCAGCCCCAGCATTTT. The gene calls are TRBV7-9 and TRBJ1-5; D is perhaps TRBD1 (6 bases). The CDR3 totals 12 residues. Per the germline V gene, CDR1 is SEHNR and CDR2 is FQNEAQ (reference sequence). Trimming removed 4 bases at V and 7 bases at J, with 8 bases between.

The chain has TRBV12-2 and TRBJ2-3; TRBD2, the table's D call, lacks a check against the DNA. TRBV12-2 represents a pseudogene. The CDR3 contains 18 residues. This CDR3 is CASRFRASGGTRRDTQYF. In nucleotides, the CDR3 is TGTGCAAGTCGCTTTAGGGCCTCGGGGGGGACTAGAAGGGATACGCAGTATTTT.

This chain uses TRBV11-1 with TRBJ2-1; 8 positions agree with TRBD2. This CDR3 contains 14 residues. After removal of 4 bases from V and 9 bases from J, the junction contained 8 bases not matched to a gene. Germline V lookup: CDR1 SGHAT, CDR2 FQDESV (reference sequence). CDR3 DNA sequence: TGTGCCAGCAGCTACGGACTAGCAAATTCTGAGCAGTTCTTC. Translation gives CASSYGLANSEQFF. The full variable domain, rest sourced from reference TRBV11-1 and TRBJ2-1, is EAEVAQSPRYKITEKSQAVAFWCDPISGHATLYWYRQILGQGPELLVQFQDESVVDDSQLPKDRFSAERLKGVDSTLKIQPAELGDSAMYLCASSYGLANSEQFFGPGTRLTVL.

The chain joins TRBV6-6 to TRBJ2-2; D unclear. The ends were cut back, 0 bases at V and 6 bases at J, with 8 bases in the middle. The CDR3 is made up of 14 amino acids. The germline V gene encodes CDR1 MNHNY and CDR2 SVGAGI (reference sequence). CDR3 DNA: TGTGCCAGCAGTTACTCGGAGTTAGCCGGGGAGCTGTTTTTT. Translating it yields CASSYSELAGELFF.

In DNA, the CDR3 is TGTGCCAGTAGCATCGGGATCCAGGGGACTGGGGCCAACGTCCTGACTTTC. It yields the protein CASSIGIQGTGANVLTF. The genes are TRBV19 and TRBJ2-6; D is perhaps TRBD1 (6 bases). There are 17 residues in the CDR3. Germline V gene sequence: CDR1 LNHDA, CDR2 SQIVND (reference sequence). Trimming took off 6 bases at V and 2 bases at J, with 17 bases between the two ends.

V and J are TRBV19 and TRBJ2-2; TRBD2 might be the D (5 bases). Trimming removed 7 bases from V and 1 base from J, with 10 bases in between. The CDR3 runs to 14 residues. Germline V gene sequence: CDR1 LNHDA, CDR2 SQIVND (reference sequence). The chain's CDR3 is CASTPGRNTGELFF. In DNA form, the CDR3 reads TGTGCCAGTACCCCGGGGAGGAACACCGGGGAGCTGTTTTTT.

The chain links TRBV18 to TRBJ1-5, with TRBD1 matching over 9 bases. V was clipped by 6 bases and J by 6 bases; unmatched bases: 6. The CDR3 covers 14 residues. The germline gives CDR1 KGHSH, CDR2 LQKENI. The CDR3 region is CASSTGGAGQPQHF. DNA of the CDR3: TGTGCCAGCTCCACAGGGGGCGCGGGTCAGCCCCAGCATTTT.

The CDR3 bases are TGTGCCAGCAGTGTTTGGCCAGGGGTGGGGTACGAGCAGTACTTC. Encoded protein: CASSVWPGVGYEQYF. The V and J genes are TRBV2 and TRBJ2-7, with D possibly TRBD1 on 6 matching bases. This CDR3 contains 15 residues. Deletions cut 4 bases from V and 4 bases from J, with 17 bases between. From germline, CDR1 is SNHLY and CDR2 FYNNEI.

This clone was counted a single time. V gene TRBV3-1 (or the pseudogene TRBV3-2) combines with J gene TRBJ2-3; 9 nucleotides line up with TRBD2. CDR3 size: 17 residues. The germline V gene has CDR1 LGHDT and CDR2 YNNKEL (reference sequence). V lost 4 bases to trimming and J lost 5 bases; unmatched junction nucleotides: 13. CDR3 protein: CASSPRGVAGVKDTQYF. The CDR3 bases are TGTGCCAGCAGCCCACGGGGGGTAGCGGGAGTGAAAGATACGCAGTATTTT.